Shown below are 3 T cell receptor beta chains from a single sample sequenced in a study of blood T cell repertoires in COVID-19. Only in-frame clones appear in the TCRdb table, and some are missing; sequencing was by immunoSEQ multiplex PCR. The sample yields 400,000 to 500,000 clones, approximately 91% seen once. The specimen was PBMCs or T cells enriched from blood (not recorded which). These TCRs come from a woman aged 18-30 years who had been exposed to COVID-19.

The rearrangement links TRBV19 to TRBJ1-5; a possible D gene is TRBD1 (5 bases). CDR1 and CDR2 (germline): LNHDA, SQIVND (reference sequence). Trimming removed 1 base from V and 6 bases from J, with 13 bases in between. CDR3 length: 15 residues. CDR3 DNA: TGTGCCAGTAGTATAGGGTCAGGGTGGACTCAGCCCCAGCATTTT. Protein sequence: CASSIGSGWTQPQHF.

This clone was counted a single time. This chain joins TRBV27 and TRBJ1-4; 7 bases align to TRBD1. The V gene's germline CDR1 is MNHEY and CDR2 SMNVEV (reference sequence). The CDR3 has 14 residues. V gave up 6 bases and J gave up 3 bases; unmatched junction bases: 4. The CDR3 coding sequence is TGTGCCAGCAGACGGGGACAGTCTAATGAAAAACTGTTTTTT. Its protein product is CASRRGQSNEKLFF.

This rearrangement joins TRBV27 to TRBJ2-1; tentatively, D is TRBD2 (5 bases). This CDR3 contains 13 residues. Per germline, CDR1 MNHEY and CDR2 SMNVEV (reference sequence). V shed 3 bases and J shed 7 bases, with 10 bases lying between them. The CDR3 nucleotides are TGTGCCAGCAGTTTGGGGTCGGGGAATGAGCAGTTCTTC. Its translation: CASSLGSGNEQFF.